Listed below are T cell receptor beta chains from one sample, sequenced in a study of cytomegalovirus exposure and HLA in healthy donors. Using immunoSEQ multiplex PCR, the repertoire was profiled, and TCRdb retains in-frame clones only, with some absent. Here the sample spans about 190,000 clones, 74% being singletons. Sequencing input: PBMCs. These receptors were obtained from a woman in her twenties or thirties in good health and CMV-seropositive. Both conserved end residues are part of each CDR3. The D gene is left open where the match is weak. Rows give clone size only sometimes, using once, few, many, or a class for an expanded clone.

CDR3 | DNA | D | V | size | J
CASSFLEAANTEAFF | TGTGCCAGCAGCTTCCTCGAGGCAGCGAACACTGAAGCTTTCTTT | . | TRBV7-2 | . | TRBJ1-1
CASSPRTGWQETQYF | TGTGCCAGCAGCCCCAGGACAGGGTGGCAAGAGACCCAGTACTTC | TRBD1 | TRBV5-6 | . | TRBJ2-5
CASSGTGDVETQYF | TGTGCCAGCAGCGGGACAGGGGACGTGGAGACCCAGTACTTC | TRBD1 | TRBV5-6 | . | TRBJ2-5
CATRGDGRGANVLTF | TGTGCCACCCGCGGGGACGGCCGGGGGGCCAACGTCCTGACTTTC | . | TRBV6-1 | . | TRBJ2-6
CASSVESDPYEQYF | TGTGCCAGCAGCGTAGAATCAGATCCTTACGAGCAGTACTTC | . | TRBV9 | . | TRBJ2-7
CASSVTDRNNEQFF | TGTGCCAGCAGCGTAACAGACCGAAACAATGAGCAGTTCTTC | . | TRBV9 | . | TRBJ2-1
CASSPSRGTEAFF | TGTGCCAGCTCACCATCAAGGGGCACTGAAGCTTTCTTT | . | TRBV18 | . | TRBJ1-1
CASFPGTGPTDTQYF | TGCGCCAGCTTTCCCGGGACAGGACCCACGGATACGCAGTATTTT | TRBD1 | TRBV5-1 | . | TRBJ2-3
CASSFRVTRRGNTIYF | TGTGCCAGCAGCTTCCGGGTGACCAGACGTGGAAACACCATATATTTT | . | TRBV5-6 | . | TRBJ1-3
CASSQTGGLYGYTF | TGTGCCAGCAGCCAAACAGGGGGCTTATATGGCTACACCTTC | TRBD1 | TRBV14 | . | TRBJ1-2
CASSLEAAGGTSTDTQYF | TGCGCCAGCAGCTTGGAGGCAGCGGGAGGAACTAGCACAGATACGCAGTATTTT | TRBD2 | TRBV5-1 | few | TRBJ2-3
CASSLGQGAYEQYF | TGTGCCAGCAGTTTAGGACAGGGGGCATACGAGCAGTACTTC | TRBD1 | TRBV27 | . | TRBJ2-7
CATPSDRLDTQYF | TGTGCCACCCCGTCAGACAGGCTGGATACGCAGTATTTT | . | TRBV7-9 | . | TRBJ2-3
CASSLAASTIYEQYF | TGCGCCAGCAGCTTGGCGGCTAGCACCATCTACGAGCAGTACTTC | . | TRBV5-1 | . | TRBJ2-7
CASNFLTGSEAFF | TGTGCCAGCAACTTTTTAACGGGGTCTGAAGCTTTCTTT | . | TRBV2 | . | TRBJ1-1
CASSLDQPQHF | TGTGCCAGCAGCCTCGATCAGCCCCAGCATTTT | . | TRBV2 | . | TRBJ1-5
CASSKTPGTGSYEQYF | TGTGCCAGCTCAAAAACTCCGGGAACGGGGTCCTACGAGCAGTACTTC | . | TRBV18 | . | TRBJ2-7
CASSRTGGRGSPLHF | TGTGCCAGCAGCCGAACAGGGGGGCGAGGTTCACCCCTCCACTTT | TRBD1 | TRBV6-5 | . | TRBJ1-6
CASSRPNGLSFSYEQYF | TGTGCCAGCAGCAGACCCAATGGGCTATCATTTTCCTACGAGCAGTACTTC | . | TRBV7-9 | . | TRBJ2-7
CASSRSGTSKNIQYF | TGTGCCAGCAGCCGTTCGGGGACTAGCAAAAACATTCAGTACTTC | TRBD2 | TRBV7-9 | few | TRBJ2-4
CASSLDNYSNQPQHF | TGCGCCAGCAGCCTGGACAATTATAGCAATCAGCCCCAGCATTTT | . | TRBV5-1 | . | TRBJ1-5
CASSHRLATIVEQFF | TGCGCCAGCAGCCACCGGCTAGCTACAATAGTTGAGCAGTTCTTC | . | TRBV4-1 | . | TRBJ2-1
CASSYGLAGGGDTDTQYF | TGTGCCAGCAGCTATGGACTAGCGGGAGGGGGTGACACAGATACGCAGTATTTT | TRBD2 | TRBV5-6 | few | TRBJ2-3
CAISEGQGGKTQYF | TGTGCCATCAGTGAGGGCCAGGGAGGAAAGACCCAGTACTTC | . | TRBV6-5 | . | TRBJ2-5
CASSQARTGGFVEQYF | TGCGCCAGCAGCCAAGCCCGGACAGGGGGCTTTGTGGAGCAGTACTTC | TRBD1 | TRBV4-1 | few | TRBJ2-7
CATRLAGVWTDTQYF | TGTGCCACTCGACTAGCGGGAGTGTGGACAGATACGCAGTATTTT | TRBD2 | TRBV6-1 | . | TRBJ2-3
CASSITSSYEQYF | TGTGCCAGCAGCATAACTAGCTCCTACGAGCAGTACTTC | . | TRBV5-4 | few | TRBJ2-7
CASSFGGTGEKLFF | TGTGCCAGCAGTTTCGGGGGGACCGGTGAAAAACTGTTTTTT | . | TRBV28 | . | TRBJ1-4
CASTPARAFF | TGTGCCAGCACCCCAGCGAGAGCTTTCTTT | . | TRBV6-1 | . | TRBJ1-1
CASSLSGINQPQHF | TGTGCCAGCAGCTTATCAGGGATTAATCAGCCCCAGCATTTT | . | TRBV7-9 | . | TRBJ1-5
CASSIKDRGNQPQHF | TGTGCCAGTAGTATAAAGGACAGGGGTAATCAGCCCCAGCATTTT | TRBD1 | TRBV19 | few | TRBJ1-5
CASSLDSGRRAEQYF | TGTGCCAGCAGCCTTGATAGCGGGAGAAGGGCCGAGCAGTACTTC | TRBD2 | TRBV5-4 | . | TRBJ2-7
CASSDSGFTEAFF | TGCGCCAGCAGCGACTCGGGGTTCACTGAAGCTTTCTTT | . | TRBV10-2 | . | TRBJ1-1
CASSLRSGFGNTIYF | TGTGCCAGCAGCTTAAGGTCAGGGTTCGGAAACACCATATATTTT | . | TRBV11-2 | . | TRBJ1-3
CASSSGRTGGAKETQYF | TGCGCCAGCAGCTCTGGACGGACAGGGGGGGCGAAGGAGACCCAGTACTTC | TRBD1 | TRBV5-1 | . | TRBJ2-5
CASSPGRNYGYTF | TGTGCCAGCTCACCGGGCCGTAACTATGGCTACACCTTC | . | TRBV18 | . | TRBJ1-2
CASSWGDTTNEKLFF | TGTGCCAGCAGCTGGGGGGATACAACTAATGAAAAACTGTTTTTT | . | TRBV7-9 | . | TRBJ1-4
CSVVSVIEAFF | TGCAGCGTTGTATCGGTTATTGAAGCTTTCTTT | . | TRBV29-1 | . | TRBJ1-1
CASSPLGGANEQYF | TGTGCCAGCAGCCCCCTAGGAGGGGCGAACGAGCAGTACTTC | . | TRBV5-4 | . | TRBJ2-7
CASSLRGGGTEAFF | TGTGCCAGCAGCTTAAGGGGCGGGGGCACTGAAGCTTTCTTT | . | TRBV7-6 | . | TRBJ1-1